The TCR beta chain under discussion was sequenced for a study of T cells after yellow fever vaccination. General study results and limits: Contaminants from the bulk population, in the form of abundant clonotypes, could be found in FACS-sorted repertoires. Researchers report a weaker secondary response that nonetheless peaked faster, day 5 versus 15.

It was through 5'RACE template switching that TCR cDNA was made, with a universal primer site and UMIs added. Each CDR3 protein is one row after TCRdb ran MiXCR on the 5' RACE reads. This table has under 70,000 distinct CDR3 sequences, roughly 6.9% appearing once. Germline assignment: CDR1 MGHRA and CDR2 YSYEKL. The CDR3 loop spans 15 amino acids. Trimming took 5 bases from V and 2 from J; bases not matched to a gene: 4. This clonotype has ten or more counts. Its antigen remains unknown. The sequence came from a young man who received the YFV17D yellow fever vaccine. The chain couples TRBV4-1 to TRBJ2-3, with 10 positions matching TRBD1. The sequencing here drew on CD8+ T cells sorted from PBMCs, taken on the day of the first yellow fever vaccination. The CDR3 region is CASSEGQGFTDTQYF. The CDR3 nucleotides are TGCGCCAGCAGCGAGGGACAGGGGTTCACAGATACGCAGTATTTT.